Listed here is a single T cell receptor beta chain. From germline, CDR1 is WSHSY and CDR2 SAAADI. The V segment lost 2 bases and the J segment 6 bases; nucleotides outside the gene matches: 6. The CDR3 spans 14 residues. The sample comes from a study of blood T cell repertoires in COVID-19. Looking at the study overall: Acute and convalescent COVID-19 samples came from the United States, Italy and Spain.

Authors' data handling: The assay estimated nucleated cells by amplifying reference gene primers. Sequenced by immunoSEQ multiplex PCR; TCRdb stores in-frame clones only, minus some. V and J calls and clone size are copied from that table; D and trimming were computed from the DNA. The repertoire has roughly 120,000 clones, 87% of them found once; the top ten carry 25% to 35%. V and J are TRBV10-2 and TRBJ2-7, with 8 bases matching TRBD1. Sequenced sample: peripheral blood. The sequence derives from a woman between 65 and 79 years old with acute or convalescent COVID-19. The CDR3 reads CASSELVRGREQYF. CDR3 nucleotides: TGCGCCAGCAGTGAGCTGGTCAGGGGGCGCGAGCAGTACTTC.